The 14 T cell receptor beta chains presented below share a single source sample, sequenced in a study of blood T cell repertoires in COVID-19. Using immunoSEQ multiplex PCR, the repertoire was profiled, and TCRdb retains in-frame clones only, with some absent. This table has about 290,000 clones, around 88% appearing once. The sequenced sample was peripheral blood. All receptors come from a middle-aged man with acute or convalescent COVID-19.

The chain combines TRBV27 with TRBJ1-2, with TRBD1 as a possible D gene (6 bases). V shed 3 bases and J shed 5 bases, with 10 bases lying between them. This CDR3 has 13 residues. Germline V gene lookup returns CDR1 MNHEY and CDR2 SMNVEV (reference sequence). The CDR3 coding sequence is TGTGCCAGCAGTTTTTCCCAGGGGTATGGCTACACCTTC. Protein: CASSFSQGYGYTF.

This chain uses TRBV7-2 with TRBJ1-2, with TRBD1 as a possible D gene (5 bases). The V gene lost 3 bases and the J gene lost 8 bases, with 16 bases spanning the gap. CDR3 length: 14 amino acids. Germline assignment: CDR1 SGHTA and CDR2 FQGNSA. The CDR3 spells CASSLRDLGEGYTF. CDR3 sequence (DNA): TGTGCCAGCAGCTTGCGGGATTTAGGGGAAGGCTACACCTTC.

V usage is TRBV21-1 and J usage is TRBJ2-7; the table assigns TRBD1, which was not confirmed against the DNA. TRBV21-1 is labeled a pseudogene. This CDR3 contains 13 residues. CDR3 residues: CASSKLDSYEQYF. The DNA for the CDR3 is TGTGCCAGCAGCAAGCTTGACAGTTACGAGCAGTACTTC.

The chain has TRBV12-5 and TRBJ2-7; 7 positions match TRBD2. Losses at the gene ends were 0 bases for V and 1 base for J; bases not matched to a gene: 3. Germline assignment: CDR1 LGHNT and CDR2 FRNRAP. The CDR3 has 15 residues. CDR3 nucleotides: TGTGCTAGTGGTTTGGTACGGGGGGAATCCTACGAGCAGTACTTC. Its translation: CASGLVRGESYEQYF.

The chain carries TRBV24-1 and TRBJ1-2; TRBD1 matches 7 bases. CDR1 is KGHDR, CDR2 SFDVKD, per germline. This CDR3 is built from 13 residues. The V gene end was trimmed by 2 bases and the J gene end by 6 bases; junction bases not matched to a gene: 2. The CDR3 reads CATSDSRGDGYTF. In DNA form, the CDR3 reads TGTGCCACCAGTGATTCCAGGGGGGATGGCTACACCTTC.

The V and J genes are TRBV6-6 and TRBJ2-2; D remains ambiguous. The germline V and J ends were trimmed by 2 bases and 0 bases, with 10 bases remaining between them. The CDR3 consists of 16 residues. Germline lookup yields CDR1 MNHNY and CDR2 SVGAGI (reference sequence). The CDR3: CASSYRVISNTGELFF. CDR3 DNA: TGTGCCAGCAGTTACCGCGTTATATCGAACACCGGGGAGCTGTTTTTT.

This clone was found once. The chain combines TRBV6-5 with TRBJ1-6; unclear D gene. Per germline, CDR1 MNHEY and CDR2 SVGAGI. The CDR3 spans 15 residues. V was trimmed by 6 bases and J by 4 bases, leaving 13 bases between them. CDR3 DNA sequence: TGTGCCAGCAGCGACCGGGTTGCTTATAATTCACCCCTCCACTTT. It encodes CASSDRVAYNSPLHF.

This chain links TRBV4-2 with TRBJ2-7, with 15 bases lining up with TRBD2. From germline, CDR1 is LGHNA and CDR2 YNFKEQ. Losses at the gene ends were 1 base for V and 4 bases for J; bases not matched to a gene: 5. There are 17 residues in the CDR3. The DNA of the CDR3 is TGTGCCAGCAGCCAAGGGACTAGCGGGGGGGCACAGTACGAGCAGTACTTC. Amino acids: CASSQGTSGGAQYEQYF.

The chain is built from TRBV6-1 and TRBJ1-5; no clear D gene. The germline CDR1 and CDR2 sequences are MNHNS and SASEGT. This CDR3 is 16 amino acids long. V was trimmed by 0 bases and J by 4 bases, leaving 13 bases between them. CDR3 in DNA: TGTGCCAGCAGTGAAGCGCGAGCCAGGTTGAATCAGCCCCAGCATTTT. The encoded protein is CASSEARARLNQPQHF.

The chain carries TRBV2 and TRBJ2-7, with a possible D match to TRBD2 (5 bases). Germline lookup yields CDR1 SNHLY and CDR2 FYNNEI. The CDR3 is 15 residues long. Trimming removed 1 base from V and 0 bases from J, with 10 bases in between. The CDR3, as DNA: TGTGCCAGCAGTGAAGACGGGGTCCCCTCCTACGAGCAGTACTTC. Protein: CASSEDGVPSYEQYF.

This clone was recorded only once. The rearrangement joins TRBV5-1 to TRBJ1-2; TRBD1 aligns across 10 bases. CDR3 size: 18 residues. The germline V gene encodes CDR1 SGHRS and CDR2 YFSETQ. V lost 4 bases, J lost 3 bases, and 15 bases stayed unmatched. The CDR3: CASSLGQGGGRPYYGYTF. CDR3 nucleotide sequence: TGCGCCAGCAGCCTCGGACAGGGGGGCGGTCGGCCGTACTATGGCTACACCTTC.

The V and J genes are TRBV9 and TRBJ1-4; D remains unclear. The CDR3 length is 15 residues. V lost 3 bases to trimming and J lost 0 bases, with 9 bases between them. Looked up from germline, CDR1 is SGDLS and CDR2 is YYNGEE. The CDR3 coding sequence is TGTGCCAGCAGCGAACAAGATGCAACTAATGAAAAACTGTTTTTT. Protein sequence: CASSEQDATNEKLFF.

This clone was picked up a small number of times. The gene calls are TRBV3-1 (or the pseudogene TRBV3-2) and TRBJ1-5, with TRBD1 matching 12 bases. Germline trimming cut 5 bases from V and 7 bases from J; bases unmatched to any gene: 12. This CDR3 is built from 17 residues. Germline values: CDR1 LGHDT, CDR2 YNNKEL (reference sequence). The CDR3 is CASSDGTGGRPGQPQHF. CDR3 bases: TGTGCCAGCAGCGATGGGACAGGGGGCCGCCCGGGGCAGCCCCAGCATTTT.

The gene calls are TRBV18 and TRBJ2-3; 8 positions match TRBD2. Germline values: CDR1 KGHSH, CDR2 LQKENI. This CDR3 has 14 residues. The V and J ends lost 6 bases and 5 bases, in that order; junction bases with no gene match: 7. Here the CDR3 reads CASSAGGPGDTQYF. The CDR3 bases are TGTGCCAGCTCCGCGGGGGGCCCCGGAGATACGCAGTATTTT.